Listed below are T cell receptor beta chains from one sample, sequenced in a study of molecular identifiers for immune sequencing clone quantification. From the PCR reads, TCRdb called clonotypes with MiXCR, one entry per CDR3 protein. This table has some 590,000 distinct CDR3 sequences, about 25% appearing once. The sample taken for sequencing was naive CD8+ T cells from blood, with Jurkat cell RNA spiked in. The receptors originated from a human donor in good health. Some libraries in this study had Jurkat cell RNA spiked in. The CDR3 runs from the conserved cysteine through the conserved F or W. A D gene is named only where the DNA matches it firmly. Where a row states a size, it is once, few, many or the class of an expanded clone; other rows omit it.

many	TRBJ2-3	TRBD1	TRBV7-9	CASSSGQGATDTQYF	TGTGCCAGCAGCTCCGGACAGGGGGCAACAGATACGCAGTATTTT
few	TRBJ1-5	-	TRBV12-3/TRBV12-4	CASSLYAGSNQPQHF	TGTGCCAGCAGTTTGTATGCAGGGAGCAATCAGCCCCAGCATTTT
-	TRBJ2-7	-	TRBV12-5	CASGLAPSEGEQYF	TGTGCTAGTGGTTTGGCCCCCTCCGAGGGCGAGCAGTACTTC
-	TRBJ1-5	-	TRBV19	CASSTSTGSNQPQHF	TGTGCCAGTAGTACTTCCACAGGGAGCAATCAGCCCCAGCATTTT
-	TRBJ2-6	TRBD1	TRBV4-3	CARRQALRQGSSGAHVLTF	TGCGCCCGCCGCCAAGCCCTTCGACAGGGGTCCTCTGGGGCCCACGTCCTGACTTTC
many	TRBJ1-1	-	TRBV5-1	CASSLAANTEAFF	TGCGCCAGCAGCTTGGCAGCGAACACTGAAGCTTTCTTT
-	TRBJ1-6	TRBD1	TRBV20-1	CSARDGRDRNNSPLHF	TGCAGTGCTAGAGATGGTCGGGACAGAAATAATTCACCCCTCCACTTT
-	TRBJ1-5	TRBD1	TRBV12-3/TRBV12-4	CASSLDGAGGFNQPQHF	TGTGCCAGCAGTTTAGATGGCGCAGGGGGCTTCAATCAGCCCCAGCATTTT
-	TRBJ2-3	TRBD1	TRBV27	CASSGTGKGLTDTQYF	TGTGCCAGCAGTGGGACAGGAAAAGGGCTTACAGATACGCAGTATTTT
-	TRBJ2-7	-	TRBV7-9	CASSLQLRYEQYF	TGTGCCAGCAGCTTGCAGCTACGGTACGAGCAGTACTTC
few	TRBJ2-2	-	TRBV27	CASRVQVIGELFF	TGTGCCAGCAGAGTACAGGTTATCGGGGAGCTGTTTTTT
-	TRBJ1-1	-	TRBV6-5	CAGSPPLRRTEAFF	TGTGCCGGCAGTCCACCCCTTCGAAGGACTGAAGCTTTCTTT
many	TRBJ2-3	TRBD2	TRBV10-3	CAISESPAGGYTDTQYF	TGTGCCATCAGTGAGTCGCCAGCGGGGGGTTACACAGATACGCAGTATTTT
many	TRBJ1-1	-	TRBV14	CASSKLENTEAFF	TGTGCCAGCAGCAAGTTGGAGAACACTGAAGCTTTCTTT
many	TRBJ2-3	TRBD2	TRBV7-8	CASSLVTSADTQYF	TGTGCCAGCAGCTTGGTGACTAGCGCAGATACGCAGTATTTT
many	TRBJ2-5	-	TRBV2	CASSQNTGPETQYF	TGTGCCAGCAGTCAAAATACAGGGCCAGAGACCCAGTACTTC
-	TRBJ2-1	-	TRBV9	CASSVGLSYNEQFF	TGTGCCAGCAGCGTAGGGCTCTCCTACAATGAGCAGTTCTTC
many	TRBJ1-4	-	TRBV12-3/TRBV12-4	CASSNPAANEKLFF	TGTGCCAGCAGTAACCCCGCGGCTAATGAAAAACTGTTTTTT
few	TRBJ2-6	TRBD2	TRBV4-3	CASSLYRLAGSSGANVLTF	TGCGCCAGCAGCCTCTATAGACTAGCGGGGAGCTCTGGGGCCAACGTCCTGACTTTC
-	TRBJ2-1	TRBD2	TRBV20-1	CSATLAGAAYNEQFF	TGCAGTGCTACCCTAGCGGGAGCGGCTTACAATGAGCAGTTCTTC
-	TRBJ2-7	-	TRBV7-3	CASSLTPTSFASDEQYF	TGTGCCAGCAGCTTAACCCCAACTAGCTTCGCCTCCGACGAGCAGTACTTC
many	TRBJ2-3	-	TRBV4-1	CASSPQGSGSTDTQYF	TGCGCCAGCAGCCCACAGGGTAGCGGTAGCACAGATACGCAGTATTTT
few	TRBJ2-7	-	TRBV4-1	CASSQVGDNYEQYF	TGCGCCAGCAGCCAAGTCGGGGATAACTACGAGCAGTACTTC
-	TRBJ2-7	-	TRBV5-1	CARRAYEQYF	TGCGCCAGACGAGCCTACGAGCAGTACTTC
many	TRBJ1-5	-	TRBV19	CASSPSSGVNQPQHF	TGTGCCAGTAGCCCTTCGAGCGGCGTCAATCAGCCCCAGCATTTT
many	TRBJ1-1	-	TRBV30	CAFQTASYTEAFF	TGTGCCTTCCAGACAGCATCTTACACTGAAGCTTTCTTT
many	TRBJ2-5	-	TRBV7-9	CASSPKREETQYF	TGTGCCAGCAGCCCAAAGCGGGAAGAGACCCAGTACTTC
-	TRBJ2-7	TRBD1	TRBV19	CASSIVPLGQGVNEQYF	TGTGCCAGTAGTATTGTTCCCTTGGGACAGGGGGTAAACGAGCAGTACTTC
-	TRBJ2-1	-	TRBV28	CASSTRRGLVNERFF	TGTGCCAGCAGTACCCGCCGGGGGTTGGTCAATGAGCGGTTCTTC
many	TRBJ2-5	-	TRBV13	CASSLVPQETQYF	TGTGCCAGCAGCTTAGTTCCCCAAGAGACCCAGTACTTC
-	TRBJ2-7	-	TRBV7-9	CASSLGSETYEQYF	TGTGCCAGCAGCTTAGGATCCGAGACCTACGAGCAGTACTTC
few	TRBJ1-5	-	TRBV27	CASSLSAGDQPQHF	TGTGCCAGCAGTTTATCGGCAGGGGATCAGCCCCAGCATTTT
once	TRBJ2-1	-	TRBV20-1	CTARGRVRGNEQFF	TGCACTGCTCGGGGGCGGGTGAGGGGCAATGAGCAGTTCTTC
many	TRBJ2-5	TRBD2	TRBV29-1	CSVELVAGEETQYF	TGCAGCGTTGAATTGGTAGCGGGAGAAGAGACCCAGTACTTC
many	TRBJ2-2	-	TRBV29-1	CSVETGQSTGELFF	TGCAGCGTTGAGACTGGGCAGTCGACCGGGGAGCTGTTTTTT
-	TRBJ2-1	TRBD2	TRBV12-3/TRBV12-4	CAGSFGGGVERFF	TGTGCCGGCAGTTTCGGCGGGGGGGTTGAGCGGTTCTTC
-	TRBJ2-5	TRBD1	TRBV5-4	CASGTGGGQETQYF	TGTGCCAGCGGAACAGGGGGCGGGCAAGAGACCCAGTACTTC
-	TRBJ2-5	TRBD1	TRBV20-1	CSANLPGQGFATQYF	TGCAGTGCCAACCTCCCGGGACAGGGTTTCGCGACCCAGTACTTC
few	TRBJ2-5	-	TRBV6-1	CASSVRDFTKETQYF	TGTGCCAGCAGTGTCCGGGACTTCACAAAAGAGACCCAGTACTTC
many	TRBJ2-3	-	TRBV6-5	CASSYLTTDTQYF	TGTGCCAGCAGTTACTTAACCACAGATACGCAGTATTTT
-	TRBJ1-3	-	TRBV14	CASSPDRVSGNTIYF	TGTGCCAGCAGCCCCGACAGAGTCTCTGGAAACACCATATATTTT
many	TRBJ2-7	TRBD2	TRBV20-1	CSARGTSGVYEQYF	TGCAGTGCTAGAGGTACTAGCGGGGTCTACGAGCAGTACTTC
-	TRBJ2-5	-	TRBV20-1	CRVGGVADVHETQYF	TGCAGAGTGGGGGGAGTGGCAGATGTCCACGAGACCCAGTACTTC
-	TRBJ1-5	TRBD1	TRBV19	CASSKTTGGIYQPQHF	TGTGCCAGTAGTAAAACGACAGGGGGCATCTATCAGCCCCAGCATTTT
-	TRBJ2-7	TRBD2	TRBV30	CAWSVRTPGLADPYEQYF	TGTGCCTGGAGTGTACGCACCCCTGGGCTAGCGGATCCCTACGAGCAGTACTTC
few	TRBJ1-2	TRBD1	TRBV5-3	CASSWDRGGVRFTF	TGTGCCAGCAGCTGGGACAGGGGGGGAGTTCGATTCACCTTC
few	TRBJ2-1	-	TRBV4-2	CASSQDHHNEQFF	TGTGCCAGCAGCCAAGATCATCACAATGAGCAGTTCTTC
-	TRBJ2-5	-	TRBV7-8	CASSHEAGEETQCF	TGTGCCAGCAGTCACGAAGCGGGCGAAGAGACCCAGTGCTTC
-	TRBJ2-7	-	TRBV15	CATSTRGSSYEQYF	TGTGCCACCAGCACCAGAGGGAGCAGTTACGAGCAGTACTTC
many	TRBJ2-6	TRBD1	TRBV5-6	CASSYYRGSSSGANVLTF	TGTGCCAGCAGCTACTACAGGGGGTCGAGCTCTGGGGCCAACGTCCTGACTTTC
many	TRBJ2-7	-	TRBV6-6	CASSRGPETRAYEQYF	TGTGCCAGCAGTCGAGGCCCGGAAACCCGTGCCTACGAGCAGTACTTC
many	TRBJ2-7	TRBD1	TRBV7-2	CASSSWTGTYEQYF	TGTGCCAGCAGCTCCTGGACAGGGACCTACGAGCAGTACTTC
-	TRBJ2-7	-	TRBV12-3/TRBV12-4	CASRGVLSEQYF	TGTGCCAGCAGGGGGGTCCTATCCGAGCAGTACTTC
few	TRBJ2-1	-	TRBV12-5	CASGLVGDEQFF	TGTGCTAGTGGTTTGGTAGGTGATGAGCAGTTCTTC
many	TRBJ2-3	TRBD1	TRBV7-3	CASSLTGRGGLSPDTQYF	TGTGCCAGCAGCTTAACGGGACGAGGGGGCTTAAGCCCAGATACGCAGTATTTT
-	TRBJ2-5	-	TRBV2	CASSHLDGQETQYF	TGTGCCAGCAGTCACCTGGACGGCCAAGAGACCCAGTACTTC
many	TRBJ1-1	-	TRBV12-3/TRBV12-4	CASSSPSVEAFF	TGTGCCAGCAGTTCCCCCTCCGTTGAAGCTTTCTTT
many	TRBJ1-5	-	TRBV12-3/TRBV12-4	CASSFREGSMEPQHF	TGTGCCAGCAGTTTTAGGGAGGGAAGTATGGAACCCCAGCATTTT
many	TRBJ1-3	-	TRBV28	CASRPTFGEGTGNTIYF	TGTGCCAGCAGACCAACCTTCGGGGAAGGAACTGGAAACACCATATATTTT